This passage covers 8 T cell receptor beta chains from one sample sequenced in a study of beta chain features in type 1 diabetes. Sequenced material consisted of expressed TCRB transcripts (all of the isolated RNA was reverse transcribed). This table comes from immunoSEQ multiplex PCR, and its TCRdb copy is limited to in-frame clones, with some not included. The sample lists roughly 240,000 clones, 55% to 70% occurring once. The sequenced material came from naive CD4+ T cells from blood. The receptors come from a man younger than 40 in good health.

This chain links TRBV10-3 with TRBJ2-1; no firm D call. This CDR3 spans 15 amino acids. V was cut by 0 bases and J by 0 bases, with 6 bases left in between. Germline V gives CDR1 ENHRY, CDR2 SYGVKD. The DNA for the CDR3 is TGTGCCATCAGTGAGTCAGCTAGCTCCTACAATGAGCAGTTCTTC. This gives the protein CAISESASSYNEQFF.

This chain links TRBV7-9 with TRBJ2-1; 7 bases fit TRBD1. CDR1 SEHNR and CDR2 FQNEAQ come from the germline V gene (reference sequence). The V and J ends lost 3 bases and 0 bases, in that order; junction bases with no gene match: 5. CDR3 length: 16 amino acids. The CDR3 nucleotides are TGTGCCAGCAGCTTGGACAGGTCGAGCTCCTACAATGAGCAGTTCTTC. This codes for CASSLDRSSSYNEQFF.

The chain links TRBV9 to TRBJ2-1; 15 bases fit TRBD2. Trimming took 0 bases from V and 9 from J; bases not matched to a gene: 7. Germline V gene sequence: CDR1 SGDLS, CDR2 YYNGEE. The CDR3 spans 17 residues. In nucleotides, the CDR3 is TGTGCCAGCAGCGTAGACCGGACTAGCGGGAGGGCCGTTGAGCAGTTCTTC. Amino acid sequence: CASSVDRTSGRAVEQFF.

The chain couples TRBV5-6 to TRBJ2-3; D remains ambiguous. Germline CDR1 is SGHDT and CDR2 is YYEEEE. This CDR3 is built from 13 residues. V gave up 5 bases and J gave up 2 bases, with 9 bases separating them. The CDR3, as DNA: TGTGCCAGCAGTGAACGGTTCACAGATACGCAGTATTTT. It is translated as CASSERFTDTQYF.

The rearrangement uses TRBV2 and TRBJ2-3, with 7 bases fitting TRBD1. The V segment lost 6 bases and the J segment 2 bases; nucleotides outside the gene matches: 8. The CDR3 length is 15 residues. In germline, CDR1 is SNHLY, CDR2 FYNNEI. CDR3 region: CASRAQGLLTDTQYF. CDR3 in DNA: TGTGCCAGCAGGGCACAGGGGCTTCTCACAGATACGCAGTATTTT.

The chain employs TRBV27 and TRBJ1-6; 9 positions match TRBD1. The V gene's germline CDR1 is MNHEY and CDR2 SMNVEV (reference sequence). The CDR3 runs to 17 residues. V gave up 4 bases and J gave up 0 bases; unmatched junction bases: 4. CDR3 nucleotides: TGTGCCAGCAGTTCCTCGACAGGGGGCTCCTATAATTCACCCCTCCACTTT. Amino acid sequence: CASSSSTGGSYNSPLHF.

J is TRBJ2-3 and V is TRBV5-1, with no clear D. The germline CDR1 and CDR2 sequences are SGHRS and YFSETQ. The CDR3 is 14 amino acids. The germline V and J ends were trimmed by 2 bases and 6 bases, with 13 bases remaining between them. CDR3 amino acids: CASSFGQPRDTQYF. For the CDR3, the DNA is TGCGCCAGCAGCTTTGGGCAGCCGAGGGATACGCAGTATTTT.

The chain has TRBV4-2 and TRBJ2-4, with D possibly being TRBD2 (6 bases). CDR1 LGHNA and CDR2 YNFKEQ come from the germline V gene. This CDR3 spans 14 amino acids. The V end lost 0 bases, the J end lost 6 bases, and 9 bases lay between the germline ends. As DNA, the CDR3 is TGTGCCAGCAGCCAAGATGGAGGGCCAAACATTCAGTACTTC. This gives the protein CASSQDGGPNIQYF.